This TCR beta chain was identified in a study of blood T cells in healthy people across ages. The authors ran a second PCR of 7 to 11 cycles using a sample-barcoded 5' primer and a J-beta primer mix. Each CDR3 protein gets one entry after TCRdb re-called the 5' RACE reads with MiXCR. The sample includes 780,000 or so distinct CDR3 sequences, about 53% of them seen just once. Losses at the gene ends were 4 bases for V and 0 bases for J; bases not matched to a gene: 5. The CDR3 loop spans 16 amino acids. Per germline, CDR1 SGHRS and CDR2 YFSETQ. V is TRBV5-1 and J is TRBJ2-3, with 10 bases that match TRBD2. This sequence was found in an elderly man in good health. The sequencing sample was made of blood. The CDR3 nucleotides are TGCGCCAGCAGCCCCCCTAGCGGGAGAAGCACAGATACGCAGTATTTT. Protein product: CASSPPSGRSTDTQYF.